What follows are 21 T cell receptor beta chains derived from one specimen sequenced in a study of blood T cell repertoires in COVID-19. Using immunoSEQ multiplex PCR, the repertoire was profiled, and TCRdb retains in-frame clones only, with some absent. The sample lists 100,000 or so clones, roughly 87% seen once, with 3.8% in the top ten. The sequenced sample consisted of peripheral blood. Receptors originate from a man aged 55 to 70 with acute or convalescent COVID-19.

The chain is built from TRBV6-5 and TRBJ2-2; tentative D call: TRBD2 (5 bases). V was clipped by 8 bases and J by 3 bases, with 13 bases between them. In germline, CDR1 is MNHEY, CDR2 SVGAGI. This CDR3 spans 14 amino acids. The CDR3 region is CASRLQEDTGELFF. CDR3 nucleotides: TGTGCCAGCCGCCTCCAGGAGGACACCGGGGAGCTGTTTTTT.

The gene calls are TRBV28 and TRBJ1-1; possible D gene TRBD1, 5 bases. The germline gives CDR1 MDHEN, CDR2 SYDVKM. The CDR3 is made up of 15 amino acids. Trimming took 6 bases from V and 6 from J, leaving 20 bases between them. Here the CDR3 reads CASSQGPPGIPEAFF. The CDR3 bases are TGTGCCAGCAGCCAAGGGCCCCCAGGGATCCCTGAAGCTTTCTTT.

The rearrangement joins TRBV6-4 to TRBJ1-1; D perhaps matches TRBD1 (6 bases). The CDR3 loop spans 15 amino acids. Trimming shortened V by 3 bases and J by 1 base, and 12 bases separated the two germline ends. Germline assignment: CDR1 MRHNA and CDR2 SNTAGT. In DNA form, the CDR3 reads TGTGCCAGCAGTGAAAACGACAGGCCGAACACTGAAGCTTTCTTT. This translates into CASSENDRPNTEAFF.

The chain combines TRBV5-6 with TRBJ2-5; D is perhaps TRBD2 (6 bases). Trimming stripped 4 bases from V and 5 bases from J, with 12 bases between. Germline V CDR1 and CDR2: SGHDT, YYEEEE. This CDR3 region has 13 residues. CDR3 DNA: TGTGCCAGCAGCGTTAGCGGTGGGGAGACCCAGTACTTC. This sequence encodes CASSVSGGETQYF.

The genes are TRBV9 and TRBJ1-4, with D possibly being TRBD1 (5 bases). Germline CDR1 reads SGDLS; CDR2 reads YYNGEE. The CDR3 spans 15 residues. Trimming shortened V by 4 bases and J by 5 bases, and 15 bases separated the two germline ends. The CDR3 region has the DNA TGTGCCAGCAGCCCCCGGACATCAGGGAATGAAAAACTGTTTTTT. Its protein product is CASSPRTSGNEKLFF.

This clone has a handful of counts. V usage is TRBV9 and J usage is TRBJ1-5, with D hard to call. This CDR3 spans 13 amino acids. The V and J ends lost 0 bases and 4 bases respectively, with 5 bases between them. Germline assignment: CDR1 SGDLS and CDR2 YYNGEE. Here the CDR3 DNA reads TGTGCCAGCAGCGTAGGGCAGAATCAGCCCCAGCATTTT. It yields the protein CASSVGQNQPQHF.

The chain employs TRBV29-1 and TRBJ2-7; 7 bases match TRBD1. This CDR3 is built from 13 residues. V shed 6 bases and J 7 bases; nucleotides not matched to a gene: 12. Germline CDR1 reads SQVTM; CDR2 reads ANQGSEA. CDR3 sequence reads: CSVSGTAFGEQYF. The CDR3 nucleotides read TGCAGCGTCTCCGGGACAGCCTTTGGAGAGCAGTACTTC.

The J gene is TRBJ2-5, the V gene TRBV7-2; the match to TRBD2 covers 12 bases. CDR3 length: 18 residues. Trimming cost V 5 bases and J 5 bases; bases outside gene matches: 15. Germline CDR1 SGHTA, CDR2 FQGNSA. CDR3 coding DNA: TGTGCCAGCAGCCCTCGACTAGCGGGGGATCCTTGGAAGGAGACCCAGTACTTC. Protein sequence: CASSPRLAGDPWKETQYF.

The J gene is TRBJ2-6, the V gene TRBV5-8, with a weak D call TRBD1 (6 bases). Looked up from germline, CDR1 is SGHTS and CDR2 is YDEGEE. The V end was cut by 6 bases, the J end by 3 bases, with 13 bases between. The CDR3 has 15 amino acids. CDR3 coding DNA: TGTGCCAGCACCCACAGGGCGGGTGGGGCCAACGTCCTGACTTTC. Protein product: CASTHRAGGANVLTF.

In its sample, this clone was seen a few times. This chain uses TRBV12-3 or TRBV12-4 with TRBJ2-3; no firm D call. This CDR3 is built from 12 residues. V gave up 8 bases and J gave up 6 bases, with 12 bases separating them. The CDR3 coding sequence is TGTGCCAGCTCCCTAGGTGGTGATACGCAGTATTTT. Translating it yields CASSLGGDTQYF.

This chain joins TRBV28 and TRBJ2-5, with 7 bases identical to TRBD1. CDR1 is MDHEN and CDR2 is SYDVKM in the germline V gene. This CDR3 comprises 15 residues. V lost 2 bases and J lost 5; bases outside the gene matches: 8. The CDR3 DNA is TGTGCCAGCAGTTTACCTGGGCAGGGGGAGGAGACCCAGTACTTC. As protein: CASSLPGQGEETQYF.

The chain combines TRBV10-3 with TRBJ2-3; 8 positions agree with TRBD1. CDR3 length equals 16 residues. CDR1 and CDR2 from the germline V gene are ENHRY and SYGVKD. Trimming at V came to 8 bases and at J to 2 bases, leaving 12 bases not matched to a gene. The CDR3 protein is CAIRSRQGISTDTQYF. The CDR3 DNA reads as TGTGCCATCCGGTCCCGACAGGGGATATCCACAGATACGCAGTATTTT.

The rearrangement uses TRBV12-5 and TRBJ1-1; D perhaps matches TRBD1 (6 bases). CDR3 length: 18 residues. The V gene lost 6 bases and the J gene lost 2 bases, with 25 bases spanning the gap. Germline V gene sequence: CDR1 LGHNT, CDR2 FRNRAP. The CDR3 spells CASGPSLKGDLENTEAFF. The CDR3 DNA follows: TGTGCTAGTGGACCTTCGCTGAAGGGGGATCTGGAAAACACTGAAGCTTTCTTT.

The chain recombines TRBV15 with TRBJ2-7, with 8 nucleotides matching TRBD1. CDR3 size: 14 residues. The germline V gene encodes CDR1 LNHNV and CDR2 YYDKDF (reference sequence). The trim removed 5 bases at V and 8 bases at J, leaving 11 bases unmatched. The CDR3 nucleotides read TGTGCCACCAGCGGGGACAGGACGACCATCAAGCAGTACTTC. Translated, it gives CATSGDRTTIKQYF.

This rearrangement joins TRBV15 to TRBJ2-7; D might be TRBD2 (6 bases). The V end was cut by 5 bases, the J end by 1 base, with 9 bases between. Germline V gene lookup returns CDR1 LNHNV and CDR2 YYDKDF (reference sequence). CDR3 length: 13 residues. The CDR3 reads CATSVGGSYEQYF. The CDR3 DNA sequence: TGTGCCACCAGCGTCGGGGGTTCCTACGAGCAGTACTTC.

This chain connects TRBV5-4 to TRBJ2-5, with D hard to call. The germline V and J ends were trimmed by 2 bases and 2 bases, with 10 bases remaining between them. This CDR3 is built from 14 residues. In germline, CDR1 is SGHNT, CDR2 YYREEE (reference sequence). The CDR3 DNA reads TGTGCCAGCAGCTTAAGTGTAGAACAAGAGACCCAGTACTTC. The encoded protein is CASSLSVEQETQYF.

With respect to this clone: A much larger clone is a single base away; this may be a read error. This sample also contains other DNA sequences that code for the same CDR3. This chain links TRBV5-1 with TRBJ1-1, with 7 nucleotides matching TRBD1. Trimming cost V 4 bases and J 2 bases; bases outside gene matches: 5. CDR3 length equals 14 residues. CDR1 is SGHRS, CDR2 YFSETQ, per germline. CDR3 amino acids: CASSPGTANTEAFF. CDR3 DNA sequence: TGCGCCAGCAGCCCGGGGACAGCAAACACTGAAGCTTTCTTT. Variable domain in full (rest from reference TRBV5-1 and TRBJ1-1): KAGVTQTPRYLIKTRGQQVTLSCSPISGHRSVSWYQQTPGQGLQFLFEYFSETQRNKGNFPGRFSGRQFSNSRSEMNVSTLELGDSALYLCASSPGTANTEAFFGQGTRLTVV.

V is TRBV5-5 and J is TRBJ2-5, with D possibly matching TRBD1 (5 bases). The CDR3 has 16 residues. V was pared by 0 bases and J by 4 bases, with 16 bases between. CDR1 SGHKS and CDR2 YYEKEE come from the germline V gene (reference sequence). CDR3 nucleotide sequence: TGTGCCAGCAGCTTGGGCCCAACCGCTAGGGGAGAGACCCAGTACTTC. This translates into CASSLGPTARGETQYF.

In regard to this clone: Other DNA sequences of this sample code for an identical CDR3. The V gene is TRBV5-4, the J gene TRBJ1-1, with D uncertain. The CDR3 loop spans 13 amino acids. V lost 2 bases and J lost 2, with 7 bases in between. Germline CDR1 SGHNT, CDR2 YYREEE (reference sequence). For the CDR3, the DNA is TGTGCCAGCAGCTTAGGCGGAAACACTGAAGCTTTCTTT. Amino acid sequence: CASSLGGNTEAFF.

CDR3 DNA sequence: TGTGCCAGTAGTATAGCTATCGGAAACACCATATATTTT. Amino acid sequence: CASSIAIGNTIYF. The J gene is TRBJ1-3, the V gene TRBV19; D remains unclear. The CDR3 has 13 residues. V was clipped by 1 base and J by 4 bases, with 5 bases between them. Germline values: CDR1 LNHDA, CDR2 SQIVND (reference sequence).

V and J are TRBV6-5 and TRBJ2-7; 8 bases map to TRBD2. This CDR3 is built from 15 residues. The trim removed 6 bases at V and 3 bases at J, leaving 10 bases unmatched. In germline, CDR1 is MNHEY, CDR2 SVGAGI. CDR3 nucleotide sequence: TGTGCCAGCAGGACCGGGGGGGGACCGAGCTACGAGCAGTACTTC. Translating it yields CASRTGGGPSYEQYF.